Listed below are T cell receptor beta chains from one sample, sequenced in a study of spatial heterogeneity in lung cancer. TCRdb re-called the 5' RACE reads through MiXCR, storing one row per CDR3 protein. This repertoire shows 7,000 to 10,000 distinct CDR3 sequences, 2.9% found once; its top ten account for roughly an eighth. The specimen was lung tumor tissue, collected at surgery. Every receptor here comes from a male donor with early-stage non-small cell lung cancer. CDR3s include the opening cysteine and the closing phenylalanine or tryptophan. The D gene is left open where the match is weak. For some rows the clone size is stated as once, few or many, or as a class when expanded; others skip it.

V gene	D gene	clone size	J gene	CDR3 protein	CDR3 DNA
TRBV6-6	NA	many	TRBJ2-1	CASRPGRGGNEQFF	TGTGCCAGCCGCCCGGGGAGGGGGGGAAATGAGCAGTTCTTC
TRBV6-6	TRBD2	many	TRBJ2-7	CASSYPVLQPRGEPISYEQYF	TGTGCCAGCAGTTACCCAGTTCTCCAGCCGCGGGGGGAACCAATCTCCTACGAGCAGTACTTC
TRBV6-5	NA	medium-sized	TRBJ1-1	CASTKNTEAFF	TGTGCCAGCACTAAGAACACTGAAGCTTTCTTT
TRBV7-9	TRBD1	many	TRBJ2-5	CASSLTRGETQYF	TGTGCCAGCAGCTTAACCAGGGGGGAGACCCAGTACTTC
TRBV30	NA	many	TRBJ2-2	CAWSLVKSGYTGELFF	TGTGCCTGGAGTTTGGTGAAGTCGGGTTACACCGGGGAGCTGTTTTTT
TRBV18	NA	medium-sized	TRBJ2-6	CASSPQGSGANVLTF	TGTGCCAGCTCACCACAGGGTTCCGGGGCCAACGTCCTGACTTTC
TRBV9	NA	many	TRBJ2-2	CASSVGQGRTGELFF	TGTGCCAGCAGCGTAGGGCAGGGAAGGACCGGGGAGCTGTTTTTT
TRBV10-3	NA	many	TRBJ2-3	CAISESRTSTDTQYF	TGTGCCATCAGTGAGTCCCGGACCAGCACAGATACGCAGTATTTT
TRBV15	NA	many	TRBJ2-4	CATSRVGLGIGTKNIQYF	TGTGCCACCAGCAGAGTGGGCTTGGGTATCGGGACCAAAAACATTCAGTACTTC
TRBV4-2	NA	many	TRBJ2-3	CASSQESSPSTDTQYF	TGTGCCAGCAGCCAAGAGTCCTCCCCGAGCACAGATACGCAGTATTTT
TRBV27	NA	medium-sized	TRBJ2-1	CASSLSQRNNEQFF	TGTGCCAGCAGTTTATCGCAGCGGAACAATGAGCAGTTCTTC
TRBV6-8	NA	few	TRBJ2-7	CASSYSAATIGNEQYF	TGTGCCAGCAGTTACTCGGCGGCCACCATCGGGAACGAGCAGTACTTC
TRBV30	NA	medium-sized	TRBJ1-2	CAWSGTSEVVGYTF	TGTGCCTGGAGCGGTACCTCGGAAGTGGTTGGCTACACCTTC
TRBV14	NA	many	TRBJ2-3	CASSQDRSADTQYF	TGTGCCAGCAGCCAAGATCGGTCGGCAGATACGCAGTATTTT
TRBV30	TRBD2	many	TRBJ2-5	CAWSRGLGTQYF	TGTGCCTGGAGTAGAGGACTAGGGACCCAGTACTTC
TRBV7-2	NA	many	TRBJ2-3	CASSLRTVDTDTQYF	TGTGCCAGCAGCTTAAGGACAGTAGATACAGATACGCAGTATTTT
TRBV12-3/TRBV12-4	TRBD1	many	TRBJ2-3	CASSPQGAQGDTQYF	TGTGCCAGCAGTCCACAGGGGGCGCAGGGAGATACGCAGTATTTT
TRBV6-1	NA	many	TRBJ2-7	CASSEAHEQYF	TGTGCCAGCAGTGAAGCTCACGAGCAGTACTTC
TRBV20-1	TRBD1	many	TRBJ2-3	CSAETGVGTDTQYF	TGCAGTGCAGAGACAGGGGTCGGCACAGATACGCAGTATTTT
TRBV5-1	NA	many	TRBJ2-6	CASSAGYSGANVLTF	TGCGCCAGCAGCGCAGGATACTCTGGGGCCAACGTCCTGACTTTC
TRBV11-1	NA	many	TRBJ2-5	CASSFQRGARQETQYF	TGTGCCAGCAGCTTTCAACGGGGGGCAAGACAAGAGACCCAGTACTTC
TRBV6-5	TRBD2	medium-sized	TRBJ2-3	CASTPGVAGGTDTQYF	TGTGCCAGCACCCCGGGGGTAGCGGGGGGGACAGATACGCAGTATTTT
TRBV24-1	TRBD1	many	TRBJ1-1	CATSDPRPGQENTEAFF	TGTGCCACCAGTGATCCTCGGCCGGGACAGGAGAACACTGAAGCTTTCTTT
TRBV11-3	NA	many	TRBJ2-1	CASSSGHVAGEQFF	TGTGCCAGCAGCTCAGGACACGTCGCGGGTGAGCAGTTCTTC
TRBV9	NA	medium-sized	TRBJ2-3	CASSVAPSNLGDTQYF	TGTGCCAGCAGCGTAGCCCCTAGCAACCTGGGAGATACGCAGTATTTT
TRBV18	TRBD1	many	TRBJ2-1	CASSPPGRGRVEQFF	TGTGCCAGCTCACCACCGGGCAGGGGGCGAGTTGAGCAGTTCTTC
TRBV2	TRBD1	many	TRBJ1-5	CASSPGGTPQHF	TGTGCCAGCAGTCCAGGGGGTACTCCCCAGCATTTT
TRBV28	NA	NA	TRBJ2-7	CASRLAYEQYF	TGTGCCAGCAGACTAGCTTACGAGCAGTACTTC
TRBV20-1	NA	few	TRBJ2-7	CSASHLGLESYEQYF	TGCAGTGCTAGCCATTTAGGGCTAGAAAGCTACGAGCAGTACTTC
TRBV7-2	TRBD1	many	TRBJ2-5	CASSLAAGGGGETQYF	TGTGCCAGCAGCTTAGCGGCAGGGGGCGGAGGAGAGACCCAGTACTTC
TRBV28	TRBD1	many	TRBJ1-2	CASSLPRDRGGNGYTF	TGTGCCAGCAGTTTACCCAGGGACAGGGGTGGGAATGGCTACACCTTC
TRBV7-9	TRBD1	many	TRBJ1-6	CASSYTGDSPLHF	TGTGCCAGCAGCTATACAGGGGATTCACCCCTCCACTTT
TRBV4-1	TRBD1	many	TRBJ1-6	CASSPGGAYNSPLHF	TGCGCCAGCAGCCCAGGGGGAGCCTATAATTCACCCCTCCACTTT
TRBV24-1	TRBD2	many	TRBJ2-1	CATRVAGRGEQFF	TGTGCCACCAGGGTAGCGGGACGGGGTGAGCAGTTCTTC
TRBV5-8	TRBD2	many	TRBJ2-3	CASSSGLAGGFTDTQYF	TGTGCCAGCAGCTCAGGACTAGCGGGGGGGTTCACAGATACGCAGTATTTT
TRBV6-5	NA	medium-sized	TRBJ2-7	CASSYSPGTGNEQYF	TGTGCCAGCAGTTACTCGCCGGGTACTGGAAACGAGCAGTACTTC
TRBV11-2	NA	many	TRBJ2-5	CASSLQSGGGTQYF	TGTGCCAGCAGCTTACAGTCAGGGGGAGGGACCCAGTACTTC
TRBV29-1	TRBD1	medium-sized	TRBJ1-2	CSAWDRGISDYGYTF	TGCAGCGCGTGGGACAGGGGCATTTCTGACTATGGCTACACCTTC
TRBV5-6	NA	many	TRBJ1-4	CASSLQDEKLFF	TGTGCCAGCAGCTTACAGGATGAAAAACTGTTTTTT
TRBV12-3/TRBV12-4	NA	medium-sized	TRBJ2-5	CASSLGFGEETQYF	TGTGCCAGCAGTTTAGGATTCGGGGAAGAGACCCAGTACTTC